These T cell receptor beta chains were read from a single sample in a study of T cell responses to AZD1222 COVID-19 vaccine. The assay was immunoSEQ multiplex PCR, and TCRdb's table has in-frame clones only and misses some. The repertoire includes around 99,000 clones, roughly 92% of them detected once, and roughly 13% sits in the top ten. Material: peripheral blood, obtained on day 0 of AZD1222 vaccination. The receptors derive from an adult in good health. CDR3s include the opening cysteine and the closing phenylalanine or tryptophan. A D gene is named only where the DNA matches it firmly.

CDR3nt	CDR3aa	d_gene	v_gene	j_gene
TGCAGCGTTGTCCACCGGACAGGGCTGTTCGACACTGAAGCTTTCTTT	CSVVHRTGLFDTEAFF	TRBD1	TRBV29-1	TRBJ1-1
TGTGCCATCAGTGAGATGGGCAATGAGCAGTTCTTC	CAISEMGNEQFF	-	TRBV10-3	TRBJ2-1
TGTGCCAGCAGACCTAAAAACGATCAGCCCCAGCATTTT	CASRPKNDQPQHF	-	TRBV27	TRBJ1-5
TGCGCCAGCAGCCAAGATCGTGTCCTAGGGACCGGGACAGGGAAACCACCCCTCCACTTT	CASSQDRVLGTGTGKPPLHF	TRBD1	TRBV4-1	TRBJ1-6
TGTGCCTGGAGTGGACCTACTGCGAATAATGAAAAACTGTTTTTT	CAWSGPTANNEKLFF	-	TRBV30	TRBJ1-4
TGCGCCAGCAGCCTAGCGGGGGCCGAGGGTACGCAGTATTTT	CASSLAGAEGTQYF	TRBD2	TRBV4-1	TRBJ2-3
TGTGCCAGCAGCACCCGACAGGGATTGAACACTGAAGCTTTCTTT	CASSTRQGLNTEAFF	TRBD1	TRBV7-2	TRBJ1-1
TGTGCCAGCAGCTTAGTTCCCCTACAGGATTTCACAGATACGCAGTATTTT	CASSLVPLQDFTDTQYF	-	TRBV7-3	TRBJ2-3
TGTGCCTGGAGTGCGGGATCCGGGGCCAACGTCCTGACTTTC	CAWSAGSGANVLTF	-	TRBV30	TRBJ2-6
TGTGCCATCAGTGTAGAGAGGGACACAGATACGCAGTATTTT	CAISVERDTDTQYF	-	TRBV10-3	TRBJ2-3
TGTGCCAGCAGTTCCCCTCCGGGAAACACTGAAGCTTTCTTT	CASSSPPGNTEAFF	-	TRBV28	TRBJ1-1
TGTGCCAGTAGCCCCATTGGGCAGCTCTATGGCTACACCTTC	CASSPIGQLYGYTF	-	TRBV19	TRBJ1-2
TGTGCCAGCAGCCAAGGGCAGAACTCCTACAATGAGCAGTTCTTC	CASSQGQNSYNEQFF	-	TRBV3-1/TRBV3-2	TRBJ2-1
TGTGCCAGCAGTGAAGGGCCGCTACCCGGGGAGCTGTTTTTT	CASSEGPLPGELFF	-	TRBV2	TRBJ2-2
TGTGCCAGCAGCTCCAGGACGCAGGGAAAGGGCGAGCAGTACTTC	CASSSRTQGKGEQYF	-	TRBV7-8	TRBJ2-7
TGTGCCAGTACGGCGGGAGTCATGAACACTGAAGCTTTCTTT	CASTAGVMNTEAFF	-	TRBV19	TRBJ1-1
TGTGCCACCAGCAGTGTCACGCGGGGGGGAGGTCAGACCCAGTACTTC	CATSSVTRGGGQTQYF	TRBD2	TRBV15	TRBJ2-5
TGTGCCAGCTCACAAGATACCTACGAGCAGTACTTC	CASSQDTYEQYF	-	TRBV18	TRBJ2-7